This TCR beta chain stems from a study of cytomegalovirus exposure and HLA in healthy donors. The PCR ran on 60 Vbeta and 13 Jbeta primers. In the authors' methods: A later analysis tallied about 80 million unique TCR beta chains, about 12 million of them shared. TCRdb's table, derived via immunoSEQ multiplex PCR, lists solely in-frame clones and lacks some. V, J and clone size were drawn from that table, and D and trimming were deduced from the DNA. The table records more than 150,000 clones, roughly 87% of them present only once. Study-level results: Rarity characterized most TCR sequences, yet some public TCRs appeared in many donors.

Of note for this clone: Its specificity is not known.

The clonotype originates from a girl less than two years old in good health and CMV-seronegative. Sequenced material: PBMCs.

The CDR3 here is CASRKQGNREKLFF. The CDR3 DNA follows: TGTGCCAGCAGGAAACAGGGAAACCGCGAAAAACTGTTTTTT. This chain uses TRBV6-5 with TRBJ1-4; D is perhaps TRBD1 (6 bases). The CDR3 is 14 residues long. The germline V gene encodes CDR1 MNHEY and CDR2 SVGAGI. V lost 6 bases and J lost 8, with 16 bases in between.